These T cell receptor beta chains were read from a single sample in a study of blood T cell repertoires in COVID-19. Assay used: immunoSEQ multiplex PCR; TCRdb lists only in-frame clones, some missing. Of some 200,000 clones listed, over 75% are singletons. The sequenced sample consisted of peripheral blood. All receptors derive from a man between 45 and 60 years old with COVID-19, enrolled during active disease. The CDR3 runs from the conserved cysteine through the conserved F or W. A D gene is named only where the DNA matches it firmly. A clone size is listed for some rows: how often the clone was seen (once, few, many), or a class if it is expanded.

abundance: once; len: 13; d_gene: .; v_gene: TRBV28; j_gene: TRBJ1-3; CDR3aa: CASRSYSGNTIYF; CDR3nt: TGTGCCAGCAGGAGCTACTCTGGAAACACCATATATTTT
abundance: .; len: 14; d_gene: TRBD1; v_gene: TRBV27; j_gene: TRBJ2-7; CDR3aa: CASSPRGPDYEQYF; CDR3nt: TGTGCCAGCAGCCCCAGGGGGCCGGACTACGAGCAGTACTTC
abundance: few; len: 18; d_gene: TRBD2; v_gene: TRBV6-1; j_gene: TRBJ2-7; CDR3aa: CASSEGLAGGPISYEQYF; CDR3nt: TGTGCCAGCAGTGAAGGACTAGCGGGAGGACCTATCTCCTACGAGCAGTACTTC
abundance: .; len: 15; d_gene: TRBD1; v_gene: TRBV5-1; j_gene: TRBJ1-2; CDR3aa: CASSGSGQGARGYTF; CDR3nt: TGCGCCAGCAGCGGTTCGGGACAGGGGGCGCGAGGCTACACCTTC
abundance: .; len: 15; d_gene: .; v_gene: TRBV21-1; j_gene: TRBJ2-7; CDR3aa: CASSTQGELFYEQYF; CDR3nt: TGTGCCAGCAGCACACAGGGGGAATTATTCTACGAGCAGTACTTC
abundance: .; len: 14; d_gene: TRBD2; v_gene: TRBV29-1; j_gene: TRBJ2-3; CDR3aa: CSVAPGGSADTQYF; CDR3nt: TGCAGCGTTGCTCCCGGCGGGAGTGCAGATACGCAGTATTTT
abundance: once; len: 15; d_gene: TRBD2; v_gene: TRBV5-8; j_gene: TRBJ2-1; CDR3aa: CASSWAIAGAGEQFF; CDR3nt: TGTGCCAGCAGCTGGGCGATAGCGGGAGCCGGTGAGCAGTTCTTC
abundance: .; len: 15; d_gene: TRBD2; v_gene: TRBV28; j_gene: TRBJ2-7; CDR3aa: CASRVLSGVPYEQYF; CDR3nt: TGTGCCAGCAGAGTCCTTAGCGGGGTCCCCTACGAGCAGTACTTC
abundance: once; len: 15; d_gene: TRBD2; v_gene: TRBV19; j_gene: TRBJ2-2; CDR3aa: CASMSVAGVTGELFF; CDR3nt: TGTGCCAGTATGTCGGTAGCGGGAGTCACCGGGGAGCTGTTTTTT
abundance: once; len: 13; d_gene: .; v_gene: TRBV6-4; j_gene: TRBJ2-2; CDR3aa: CASSPWSAGELFF; CDR3nt: TGTGCCAGCAGTCCCTGGAGCGCCGGGGAGCTGTTTTTT
abundance: .; len: 12; d_gene: .; v_gene: TRBV19; j_gene: TRBJ1-5; CDR3aa: CASSIDYQPQHF; CDR3nt: TGTGCCAGTAGTATTGACTATCAGCCCCAGCATTTT
abundance: .; len: 14; d_gene: TRBD2; v_gene: TRBV3-1/TRBV3-2; j_gene: TRBJ2-1; CDR3aa: CASSQEGLAYEQFF; CDR3nt: TGTGCCAGCAGCCAAGAGGGACTAGCCTATGAGCAGTTCTTC
abundance: once; len: 16; d_gene: TRBD2; v_gene: TRBV18; j_gene: TRBJ2-7; CDR3aa: CASSPGLAGVSYEQYF; CDR3nt: TGTGCCAGCTCACCAGGGCTAGCGGGGGTATCCTACGAGCAGTACTTC
abundance: .; len: 15; d_gene: TRBD2; v_gene: TRBV18; j_gene: TRBJ2-5; CDR3aa: CASSPGLAGVETQYF; CDR3nt: TGTGCCAGCTCACCGGGACTAGCGGGGGTAGAGACCCAGTACTTC
abundance: .; len: 14; d_gene: TRBD1; v_gene: TRBV19; j_gene: TRBJ1-2; CDR3aa: CASSPDRVDYGYTF; CDR3nt: TGTGCCAGTAGTCCCGACAGGGTAGACTATGGCTACACCTTC
abundance: .; len: 15; d_gene: .; v_gene: TRBV5-6; j_gene: TRBJ1-5; CDR3aa: CASSTQGYSNQPQHF; CDR3nt: TGTGCCAGCAGCACCCAGGGTTATAGCAATCAGCCCCAGCATTTT
abundance: .; len: 16; d_gene: TRBD2; v_gene: TRBV5-4; j_gene: TRBJ2-3; CDR3aa: CASRSTSGMRTDTQYF; CDR3nt: TGTGCCAGCAGGTCGACTAGCGGGATGCGCACAGATACGCAGTATTTT
abundance: .; len: 16; d_gene: TRBD2; v_gene: TRBV5-1; j_gene: TRBJ2-3; CDR3aa: CASSSGTSGSPDTQYF; CDR3nt: TGCGCCAGCAGCTCGGGGACTAGCGGGAGTCCAGATACGCAGTATTTT
abundance: once; len: 13; d_gene: TRBD1; v_gene: TRBV2; j_gene: TRBJ1-1; CDR3aa: CASRGTANTEAFF; CDR3nt: TGTGCCAGCAGAGGGACAGCAAACACTGAAGCTTTCTTT
abundance: .; len: 16; d_gene: .; v_gene: TRBV18; j_gene: TRBJ2-3; CDR3aa: CASSPQGTRSTDTQYF; CDR3nt: TGTGCCAGCTCACCACAGGGGACTCGCAGCACAGATACGCAGTATTTT
abundance: .; len: 14; d_gene: TRBD1; v_gene: TRBV10-1; j_gene: TRBJ2-1; CDR3aa: CASSDGQGRNEQFF; CDR3nt: TGCGCCAGCAGTGATGGACAGGGGAGGAATGAGCAGTTCTTC
abundance: .; len: 12; d_gene: .; v_gene: TRBV12-3/TRBV12-4; j_gene: TRBJ1-3; CDR3aa: CASSLQGNTIYF; CDR3nt: TGTGCCAGCAGTCTACAGGGAAACACCATATATTTT
abundance: .; len: 13; d_gene: .; v_gene: TRBV5-6; j_gene: TRBJ2-7; CDR3aa: CASRAPGVYEQYF; CDR3nt: TGTGCCAGCAGGGCCCCGGGGGTGTACGAGCAGTACTTC
abundance: .; len: 13; d_gene: TRBD1; v_gene: TRBV11-3; j_gene: TRBJ2-7; CDR3aa: CASSPSGQAKAYF; CDR3nt: TGTGCCAGCAGCCCGTCGGGACAGGCAAAGGCGTACTTC